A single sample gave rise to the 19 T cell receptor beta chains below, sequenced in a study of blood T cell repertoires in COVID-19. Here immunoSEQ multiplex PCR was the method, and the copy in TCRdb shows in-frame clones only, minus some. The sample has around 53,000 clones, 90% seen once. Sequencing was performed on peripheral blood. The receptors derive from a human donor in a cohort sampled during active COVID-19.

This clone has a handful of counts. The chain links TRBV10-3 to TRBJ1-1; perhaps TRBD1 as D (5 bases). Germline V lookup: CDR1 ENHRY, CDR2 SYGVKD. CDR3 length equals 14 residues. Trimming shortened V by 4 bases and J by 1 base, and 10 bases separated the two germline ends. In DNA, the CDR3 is TGTGCCATCAGTGTGGGGGACTCGAACACTGAAGCTTTCTTT. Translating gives CAISVGDSNTEAFF.

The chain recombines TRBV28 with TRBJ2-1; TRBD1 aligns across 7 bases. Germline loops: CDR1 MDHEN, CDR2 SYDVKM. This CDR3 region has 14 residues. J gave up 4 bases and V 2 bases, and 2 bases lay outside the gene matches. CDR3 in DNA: TGTGCCAGCAGTTTAGGGACAGATTACAATGAGCAGTTCTTC. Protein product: CASSLGTDYNEQFF.

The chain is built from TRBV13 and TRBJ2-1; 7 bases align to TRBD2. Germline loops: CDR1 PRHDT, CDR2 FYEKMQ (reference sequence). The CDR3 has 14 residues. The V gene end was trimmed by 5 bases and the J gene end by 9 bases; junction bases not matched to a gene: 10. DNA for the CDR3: TGTGCCAGCAGCCGGGGGGAAGGGGCCAGTGAGCAGTTCTTC. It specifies CASSRGEGASEQFF.

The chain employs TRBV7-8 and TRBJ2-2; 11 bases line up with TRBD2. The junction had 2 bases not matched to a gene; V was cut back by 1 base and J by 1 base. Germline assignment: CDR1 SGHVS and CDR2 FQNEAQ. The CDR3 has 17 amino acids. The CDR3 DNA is TGTGCCAGCAGCTTAGTTCTAGCGGGGGGGAACACCGGGGAGCTGTTTTTT. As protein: CASSLVLAGGNTGELFF. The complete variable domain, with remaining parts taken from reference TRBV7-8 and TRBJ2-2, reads GAGVSQSPRYKVAKRGQDVALRCDPISGHVSLFWYQQALGQGPEFLTYFQNEAQLDKSGLPSDRFFAERPEGSVSTLKIQRTQQEDSAVYLCASSLVLAGGNTGELFFGEGSRLTVL.

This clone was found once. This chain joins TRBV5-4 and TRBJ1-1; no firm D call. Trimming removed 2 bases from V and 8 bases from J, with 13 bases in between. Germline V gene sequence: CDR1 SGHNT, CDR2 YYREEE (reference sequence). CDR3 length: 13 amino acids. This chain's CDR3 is CASSFSPHAEAFF. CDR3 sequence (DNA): TGTGCCAGCAGCTTTTCGCCCCACGCGGAAGCTTTCTTT.

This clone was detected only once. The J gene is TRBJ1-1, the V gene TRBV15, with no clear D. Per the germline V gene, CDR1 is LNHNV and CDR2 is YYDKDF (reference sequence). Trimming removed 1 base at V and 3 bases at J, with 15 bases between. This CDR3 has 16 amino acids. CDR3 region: CATSRAAYSPYTEAFF. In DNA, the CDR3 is TGTGCCACCAGCAGAGCGGCCTACAGTCCCTACACTGAAGCTTTCTTT.

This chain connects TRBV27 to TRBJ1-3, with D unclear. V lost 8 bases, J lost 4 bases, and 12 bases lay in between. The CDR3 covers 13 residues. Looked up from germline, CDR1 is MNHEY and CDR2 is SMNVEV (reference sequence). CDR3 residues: CASRGDFGNTIYF. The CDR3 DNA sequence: TGTGCCAGCCGCGGGGATTTCGGAAACACCATATATTTT.

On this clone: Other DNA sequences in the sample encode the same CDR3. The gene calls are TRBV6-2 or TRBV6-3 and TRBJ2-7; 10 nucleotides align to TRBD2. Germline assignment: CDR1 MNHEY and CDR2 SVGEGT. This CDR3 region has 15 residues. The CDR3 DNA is TGTGCTAGCAGTCAGAGCGGGGGGGCCCTCTACGAGCAGTACGTC. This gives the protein CASSQSGGALYEQYV.

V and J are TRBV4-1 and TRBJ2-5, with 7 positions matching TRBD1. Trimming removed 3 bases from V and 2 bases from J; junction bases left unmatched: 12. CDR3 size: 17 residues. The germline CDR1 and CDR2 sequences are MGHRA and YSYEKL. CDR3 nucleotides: TGCGCCAGCAGCCAGGCCGACCTGACCAGGGGGCAAGAGACCCAGTACTTC. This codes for CASSQADLTRGQETQYF.

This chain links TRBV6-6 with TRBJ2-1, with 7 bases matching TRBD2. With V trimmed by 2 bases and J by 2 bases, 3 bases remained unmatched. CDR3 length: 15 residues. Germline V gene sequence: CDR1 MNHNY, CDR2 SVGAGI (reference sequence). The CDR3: CASSYGGGAYNEQFF. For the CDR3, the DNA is TGTGCCAGCAGTTACGGTGGGGGGGCCTACAATGAGCAGTTCTTC.

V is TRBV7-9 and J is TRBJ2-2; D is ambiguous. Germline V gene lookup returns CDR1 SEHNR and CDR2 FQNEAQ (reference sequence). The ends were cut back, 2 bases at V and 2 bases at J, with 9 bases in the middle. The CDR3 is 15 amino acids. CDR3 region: CASSLLGYNTGELFF. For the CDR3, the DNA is TGTGCCAGCAGCTTACTGGGCTACAACACCGGGGAGCTGTTTTTT.

CDR3: CASSQSPSGGPDTQYF. CDR3 nucleotide sequence: TGCGCCAGCAGCCAAAGTCCAAGCGGGGGCCCGGATACGCAGTATTTT. The rearrangement links TRBV4-1 to TRBJ2-3; TRBD2 aligns across 8 bases. V lost 2 bases to trimming and J lost 6 bases; unmatched junction nucleotides: 10. Germline loops: CDR1 MGHRA, CDR2 YSYEKL. The CDR3 totals 16 residues.

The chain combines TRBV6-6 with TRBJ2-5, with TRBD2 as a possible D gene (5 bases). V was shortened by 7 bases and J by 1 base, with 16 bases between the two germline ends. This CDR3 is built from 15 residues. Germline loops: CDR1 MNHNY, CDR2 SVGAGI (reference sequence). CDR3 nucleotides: TGTGCCAGCAAGCCGTCGCGGGCGCTCCAAGAGACCCAGTACTTC. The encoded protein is CASKPSRALQETQYF.

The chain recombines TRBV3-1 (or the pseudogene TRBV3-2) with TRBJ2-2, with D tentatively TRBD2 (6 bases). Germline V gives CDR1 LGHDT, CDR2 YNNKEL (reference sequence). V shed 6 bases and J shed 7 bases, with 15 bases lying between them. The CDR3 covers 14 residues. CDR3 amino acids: CASRSLLASGELFF. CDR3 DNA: TGTGCCAGCAGATCACTACTAGCAAGCGGGGAGCTGTTTTTT.

This CDR3 reads CSASKDRDPLKLFF. In DNA form, the CDR3 reads TGCAGTGCTAGTAAAGACAGGGATCCTTTAAAACTGTTTTTT. V and J are TRBV20-1 and TRBJ1-4; 7 bases are a match to TRBD1. V gave up 3 bases and J gave up 10 bases; unmatched junction bases: 11. In germline, CDR1 is DFQATT, CDR2 SNEGSKA (reference sequence). CDR3 size: 14 residues.

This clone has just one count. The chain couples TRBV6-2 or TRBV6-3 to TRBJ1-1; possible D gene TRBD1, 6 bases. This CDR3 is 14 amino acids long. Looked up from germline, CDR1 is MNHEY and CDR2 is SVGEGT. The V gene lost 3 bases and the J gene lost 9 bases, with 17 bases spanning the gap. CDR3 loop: CASSYGGAETQAFF. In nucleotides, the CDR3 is TGTGCCAGCAGTTATGGGGGGGCGGAAACTCAAGCTTTCTTT.

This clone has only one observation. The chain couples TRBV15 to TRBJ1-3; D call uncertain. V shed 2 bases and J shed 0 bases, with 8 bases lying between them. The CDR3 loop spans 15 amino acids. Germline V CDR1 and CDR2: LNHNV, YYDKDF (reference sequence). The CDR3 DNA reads TGTGCCACCAGCAGATCTGCAGACTCTGGAAACACCATATATTTT. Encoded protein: CATSRSADSGNTIYF.

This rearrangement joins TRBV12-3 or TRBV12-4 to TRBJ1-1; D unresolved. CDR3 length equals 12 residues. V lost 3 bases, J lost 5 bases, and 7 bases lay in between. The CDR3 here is CASSFIVTEAFF. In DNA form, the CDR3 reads TGTGCCAGCAGTTTTATCGTAACTGAAGCTTTCTTT.

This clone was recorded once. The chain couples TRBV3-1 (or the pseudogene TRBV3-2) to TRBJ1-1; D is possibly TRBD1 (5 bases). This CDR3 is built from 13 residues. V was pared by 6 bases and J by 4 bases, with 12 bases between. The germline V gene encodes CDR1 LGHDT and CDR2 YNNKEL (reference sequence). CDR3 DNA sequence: TGTGCCAGCAGTCATGGGGGGATCACTGAAGCTTTCTTT. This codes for CASSHGGITEAFF.